This TCR beta chain was found in a study of technical replicates of blood from a handful of donors (dated by TCRdb to the late 2010s). The CDR3 starts with the cysteine, ends with the phenylalanine, and has 14 residues. The only DNA kept is the CDR3, 42 bases in frame from the first base. CDR1 and CDR2 are drawn from the germline V gene: SGHRS, YFSETQ. V ends up 4 bases short and J 9 bases short, with an unmatched junction base count of 8. The library was generated by the immunoSEQ multiplex PCR assay. Not all clones reach the TCRdb copy of this immuneACCESS table, which keeps in-frame sequences only. Checked studies attribute under half of the gap to unresolved V genes and leave the rest unexplained. This sample is represented by 65,000 to 85,000 clones; approximately 96% of them were singletons. 0.34% of the sample goes to the ten largest clones. This clone was counted once. Its antigen remains unidentified. Base quality data are lacking; no much larger clone is found one base away.

The chain is assembled from TRBV5-1 and TRBJ1-5, with 9 bases in between that match TRBD1. The TCR originated in a human donor in good health. What was sequenced was T cells isolated from PBMCs. The CDR3 region reads CASSPRGTGTPQHF. The DNA reads as follows: TGCGCCAGCAGCCCGAGGGGGACAGGGACGCCCCAGCATTTT.